This T cell receptor (beta chain) was recorded in a study of blood T cells in healthy people across ages. Findings of the study overall: Unsorted PBMC material precluded a definitive naive versus antigen-experienced comparison. Unknown CMV status may confound age-related changes in expanded clones.

Extraction of total RNA produced a minimum of 5 micrograms from each sample. This clonotype appeared a few times. The antigen is unknown. A sample-barcoded 5' primer and a J-beta primer mix were used in a second PCR of roughly 6 to 11 cycles. Using its own MiXCR run on the 5' RACE reads, TCRdb lists one record per CDR3 protein. The data contain 1.5 million to 2 million distinct CDR3 sequences, 35% to 50% of them seen just once; the ten biggest clones take up roughly 23%. The CDR3 is 11 residues long. The V and J ends lost 6 bases and 6 bases respectively, with 9 bases between them. Germline CDR1 MNHEY, CDR2 SVGEGT.

Sequencing was performed on blood. The sequence was collected from a human donor in good health. The chain recombines TRBV6-2 or TRBV6-3 with TRBJ2-7; D remains unclear. The CDR3 loop reads CASSPMGEQYF. The CDR3 DNA follows: TGTGCCAGCAGCCCTATGGGCGAGCAGTACTTC.